These T cell receptor beta chains were read from a single sample in a study of neurological immune-mediated disorders. MiXCR, run by TCRdb on the 5' RACE reads, gives a single entry per CDR3 protein. The top ten hold around 13% of the sample, which has tens of thousands of distinct CDR3 sequences, around an eighth seen once. Material for sequencing was PBMCs. These receptors originate from a woman aged 55 to 70 with HTLV-1-associated myelopathy (HAM/TSP). Each CDR3 is given with its conserved first and last residue. Each record gives: J gene, D gene, V gene, clone size, CDR3 DNA, CDR3 protein. D genes are given only for firm matches. Size is stated for part of the rows, as once, few or many counts, or as a class when the clone is expanded.

j_gene: TRBJ2-7
d_gene: TRBD1
v_gene: TRBV10-2
abundance: many
CDR3nt: TGCGCCAGCACCCGACAGGGCAGCTCCTACGAGCAGTACTTC
CDR3aa: CASTRQGSSYEQYF

j_gene: TRBJ2-2
d_gene: TRBD1
v_gene: TRBV4-3
abundance: many
CDR3nt: TGCGCCAGCAGCCAAAGATACAGGGGAAACACCGGGGAGCTGTTTTTT
CDR3aa: CASSQRYRGNTGELFF

j_gene: TRBJ2-7
d_gene: NA
v_gene: TRBV7-2
abundance: once
CDR3nt: NA
CDR3aa: CASSFYICSASRGPTSGRAGEQYF

j_gene: TRBJ2-7
d_gene: NA
v_gene: TRBV12-3/TRBV12-4
abundance: many
CDR3nt: TGTGCCAGCAGGGAGGACAACCTCTACGAGCAGTACTTC
CDR3aa: CASREDNLYEQYF

j_gene: TRBJ2-6
d_gene: TRBD1
v_gene: TRBV10-3
abundance: many
CDR3nt: TGTGCCATCAGTGCGAGACAGGGAAACACTGGGGCCAACGTCCTGACTTTC
CDR3aa: CAISARQGNTGANVLTF

j_gene: TRBJ2-2
d_gene: TRBD2
v_gene: TRBV5-1
abundance: many
CDR3nt: TGCGCCAGCAGCTGGACGGGACTAGCGGACTACACCGGGGAGCTGTTTTTT
CDR3aa: CASSWTGLADYTGELFF

j_gene: TRBJ2-3
d_gene: NA
v_gene: TRBV27
abundance: NA
CDR3nt: TGTGCCAGCCCCCCAGCGAGTACACAGTATTTT
CDR3aa: CASPPASTQYF

j_gene: TRBJ2-1
d_gene: NA
v_gene: TRBV20-1
abundance: many
CDR3nt: TGCAGTGCTAGAGCTATGACAGGATCGAGCTCCTACAATGAGCAGTTCTTC
CDR3aa: CSARAMTGSSSYNEQFF

j_gene: TRBJ2-7
d_gene: TRBD2
v_gene: TRBV5-1
abundance: many
CDR3nt: TGCGCCAGCAATTGGGTTAGCGGGAGCTCCTACGAGCAGTACTTC
CDR3aa: CASNWVSGSSYEQYF

j_gene: TRBJ2-3
d_gene: TRBD2
v_gene: TRBV7-9
abundance: many
CDR3nt: TGTGCCAGCAGCTTGGTGGCTAGCGGGAGTGGAGATACGCAGTATTTT
CDR3aa: CASSLVASGSGDTQYF

j_gene: TRBJ1-2
d_gene: NA
v_gene: TRBV7-2
abundance: many
CDR3nt: TGTGCCAGCAGCTTAGGTCGTGACTGGGGCGCCAACTATGGCTACACCTTC
CDR3aa: CASSLGRDWGANYGYTF

j_gene: TRBJ2-5
d_gene: NA
v_gene: TRBV7-8
abundance: few
CDR3nt: TGTGCCAGCAGCCACCTCAGGGCTAGCTCCGAGGGGATTCAAGAGACCCAGTACTTC
CDR3aa: CASSHLRASSEGIQETQYF

j_gene: TRBJ2-7
d_gene: NA
v_gene: TRBV9
abundance: few
CDR3nt: TGTGCCAGCAGCGTTTTCGGTAGCAGAGACGAGCAGTACTTC
CDR3aa: CASSVFGSRDEQYF

j_gene: TRBJ1-2
d_gene: NA
v_gene: TRBV4-3
abundance: medium-sized
CDR3nt: TGCGCCAGCAGCCAAGATGATCTCCTAGGCTCTGATGGCTACACCTTC
CDR3aa: CASSQDDLLGSDGYTF

j_gene: TRBJ2-2
d_gene: NA
v_gene: TRBV20-1
abundance: many
CDR3nt: TGCAGTGCTCCGGGACAAGCGAACACCGGGGAGCTGTTTTTT
CDR3aa: CSAPGQANTGELFF

j_gene: TRBJ1-1
d_gene: NA
v_gene: TRBV29-1
abundance: NA
CDR3nt: TGCAGCGTTGAGGTCAGACCGAACACTGAAGCTTTCTTT
CDR3aa: CSVEVRPNTEAFF

j_gene: TRBJ1-2
d_gene: TRBD1
v_gene: TRBV7-9
abundance: once
CDR3nt: TGTGCCAGCAGCTTAGGTCCCGGGACAGGAGCTAACTATGGCCACACCTTC
CDR3aa: CASSLGPGTGANYGHTF

j_gene: TRBJ2-3
d_gene: NA
v_gene: TRBV5-1
abundance: NA
CDR3nt: NA
CDR3aa: CASSFYICSAIRDPWVADTQYF

j_gene: TRBJ2-7
d_gene: TRBD2
v_gene: TRBV7-2
abundance: many
CDR3nt: TGTGCCAGCAGCTTAGCGAGCGGGGTGCAGTACTTC
CDR3aa: CASSLASGVQYF

j_gene: TRBJ2-2
d_gene: NA
v_gene: TRBV10-3
abundance: many
CDR3nt: TGTGCCATCAGTGGCAGGGGAAAGATAAAGGACGGGGAGCTGTTTTTT
CDR3aa: CAISGRGKIKDGELFF

j_gene: TRBJ2-5
d_gene: TRBD2
v_gene: TRBV20-1
abundance: medium-sized
CDR3nt: TGCAGTGCTAGACGGCCTGGGCGGTCCGCGGGGGGTAAAGAGACCCAGTACTTC
CDR3aa: CSARRPGRSAGGKETQYF

j_gene: TRBJ1-1
d_gene: NA
v_gene: TRBV9
abundance: NA
CDR3nt: TGTGCCAGCAGCCCCCGGGCCGCCGTGAACACTGAAGCTTTCTTT
CDR3aa: CASSPRAAVNTEAFF

j_gene: TRBJ2-2
d_gene: NA
v_gene: TRBV12-3/TRBV12-4
abundance: many
CDR3nt: TGTGCCAGCAGTAGCGGACGAGTAGCGAACACCGGGGAGCTGTTTTTT
CDR3aa: CASSSGRVANTGELFF

j_gene: TRBJ1-2
d_gene: NA
v_gene: TRBV10-2
abundance: many
CDR3nt: TGCGCCAGTAGTGAGATAAACTATGGCTACACCTTC
CDR3aa: CASSEINYGYTF

j_gene: TRBJ2-3
d_gene: NA
v_gene: TRBV5-4
abundance: NA
CDR3nt: NA
CDR3aa: CASSFYICSPKLAGATDTQYF

j_gene: TRBJ1-4
d_gene: NA
v_gene: TRBV3-1
abundance: NA
CDR3nt: TGTGCCAGCAGCCAAGATTCGGGAGCCGCGAATGAAAAACTGTTTTTT
CDR3aa: CASSQDSGAANEKLFF

j_gene: TRBJ2-1
d_gene: TRBD2
v_gene: TRBV20-1
abundance: many
CDR3nt: TGCAGTGCTAGAGATCTGAGCGGGGGCTCCTACAATGAGCAGTTCTTC
CDR3aa: CSARDLSGGSYNEQFF

j_gene: TRBJ1-6
d_gene: NA
v_gene: TRBV19
abundance: few
CDR3nt: TGTGCCAGTAGTAGCGGACAGATAAGCTCCTATAATTCACCCCTCCACTTT
CDR3aa: CASSSGQISSYNSPLHF

j_gene: TRBJ1-2
d_gene: NA
v_gene: TRBV19
abundance: few
CDR3nt: TGTGCCAGTAGTTACGGACAGCGGGGATTAATCTATGGCTACACCTTC
CDR3aa: CASSYGQRGLIYGYTF

j_gene: TRBJ2-5
d_gene: NA
v_gene: TRBV9
abundance: many
CDR3nt: TGTGCCAGCAGCGTAGGTCCAGCACAAGAGACCCAGTACTTC
CDR3aa: CASSVGPAQETQYF

j_gene: TRBJ2-1
d_gene: NA
v_gene: TRBV10-3
abundance: medium-sized
CDR3nt: TGTGCCATCAGTGAGTCCGGCGGAGAGTACAATGAGCAGTTCTTC
CDR3aa: CAISESGGEYNEQFF

j_gene: TRBJ2-7
d_gene: TRBD1
v_gene: TRBV20-1
abundance: medium-sized
CDR3nt: TGCAGTGCCATACAGGGGGCCTACGAGCAGTACTTC
CDR3aa: CSAIQGAYEQYF

j_gene: TRBJ2-3
d_gene: TRBD2
v_gene: TRBV10-2
abundance: many
CDR3nt: TGCGCCAGCAGTGGGATCGGACTAGAAGCCCCGGCCGATACGCAGTATTTT
CDR3aa: CASSGIGLEAPADTQYF

j_gene: TRBJ2-7
d_gene: TRBD2
v_gene: TRBV3-1
abundance: many
CDR3nt: TGTGCCAGCAGCCAAGGGCCGCCCACACTAGCGGGGGCGCCCTACGAGCAGTACTTC
CDR3aa: CASSQGPPTLAGAPYEQYF

j_gene: TRBJ1-1
d_gene: NA
v_gene: TRBV20-1
abundance: medium-sized
CDR3nt: TGCAGTGCTTCACAAACAGAGTATGAAGCTTTCTTT
CDR3aa: CSASQTEYEAFF

j_gene: TRBJ2-4
d_gene: NA
v_gene: TRBV12-3/TRBV12-4
abundance: many
CDR3nt: TGTGCCAGCAGCCGACAGACAGGAGGCATTCAGTACTTC
CDR3aa: CASSRQTGGIQYF

j_gene: TRBJ2-1
d_gene: NA
v_gene: TRBV9
abundance: many
CDR3nt: TGTGCCAGCACCAACGGCTACAATGAGCAGTTCTTC
CDR3aa: CASTNGYNEQFF

j_gene: TRBJ2-7
d_gene: TRBD1
v_gene: TRBV5-1
abundance: many
CDR3nt: TGCGCCAGCAGCTGGGACAGGGTTTCATACGAGCAGTACTTC
CDR3aa: CASSWDRVSYEQYF

j_gene: TRBJ1-6
d_gene: NA
v_gene: TRBV12-5
abundance: many
CDR3nt: TGTGCTAGTGGTTTGTTCGCCAGTTTTTCCTATAATTCACCCCTCCACTTT
CDR3aa: CASGLFASFSYNSPLHF

j_gene: TRBJ2-1
d_gene: TRBD1
v_gene: TRBV20-1
abundance: many
CDR3nt: TGCAGTGCTAGAGCCGGGACAGGGGTTAACAATGAGCAGTTCTTC
CDR3aa: CSARAGTGVNNEQFF

j_gene: TRBJ2-7
d_gene: TRBD2
v_gene: TRBV6-1
abundance: many
CDR3nt: TGTGCCAGCAGTGGGGGACTAGCGGGAGTGGCGGAGCAGTACTTC
CDR3aa: CASSGGLAGVAEQYF

j_gene: TRBJ1-5
d_gene: TRBD1
v_gene: TRBV6-2/TRBV6-3
abundance: many
CDR3nt: TGTGCCAGCAGATTACAGGGGACTAGCAATCAGCCCCAGCATTTT
CDR3aa: CASRLQGTSNQPQHF

j_gene: TRBJ1-1
d_gene: TRBD1
v_gene: TRBV20-1
abundance: many
CDR3nt: TGCAGTGCAATACGGACAGGGGGAGGGAACACTGAAGCTTTCTTT
CDR3aa: CSAIRTGGGNTEAFF

j_gene: TRBJ2-7
d_gene: TRBD1
v_gene: TRBV4-1
abundance: many
CDR3nt: TGCGCCAGCAGCCAAGTTTTAGGGGGCCCCAATGTCTACGAGCAGTACTTC
CDR3aa: CASSQVLGGPNVYEQYF

j_gene: TRBJ2-3
d_gene: NA
v_gene: TRBV5-1
abundance: many
CDR3nt: TGCGCCAGCAGCTTCGGGCAGGGAGCAGATACGCAGTATTTT
CDR3aa: CASSFGQGADTQYF

j_gene: TRBJ2-3
d_gene: NA
v_gene: TRBV5-1
abundance: NA
CDR3nt: TGCGCCAGCAGCTCTACTGCAGGGTATACGGATACGCAGTATTTT
CDR3aa: CASSSTAGYTDTQYF

j_gene: TRBJ2-3
d_gene: TRBD1
v_gene: TRBV5-1
abundance: many
CDR3nt: TGCGCCAGCAGCACTACCGGGACAGGCAGCACAGATACGCAGTATTTT
CDR3aa: CASSTTGTGSTDTQYF

j_gene: TRBJ2-3
d_gene: TRBD2
v_gene: TRBV20-1
abundance: many
CDR3nt: TGCAGTGCTAGAGCTAGCGGGGGGGGTCCAGATACGCAGTATTTT
CDR3aa: CSARASGGGPDTQYF

j_gene: TRBJ1-6
d_gene: NA
v_gene: TRBV6-5
abundance: many
CDR3nt: TGTGCCAGCAGTTACCTTAAACAGGGTTATTCACCCCTCCACTTT
CDR3aa: CASSYLKQGYSPLHF

j_gene: TRBJ2-3
d_gene: NA
v_gene: TRBV7-9
abundance: many
CDR3nt: TGTGCCAGCACCATCGTCTCAGATACGCAGTATTTT
CDR3aa: CASTIVSDTQYF

j_gene: TRBJ1-2
d_gene: NA
v_gene: TRBV24-1
abundance: many
CDR3nt: TGTGCCACCAGTGACTCAAACTACACCTTC
CDR3aa: CATSDSNYTF

j_gene: TRBJ2-7
d_gene: TRBD2
v_gene: TRBV20-1
abundance: many
CDR3nt: TGCAGTGCTAGTAGCGGGGGGGATTTCTACGAGCAGTACTTC
CDR3aa: CSASSGGDFYEQYF

j_gene: TRBJ2-7
d_gene: NA
v_gene: TRBV27
abundance: many
CDR3nt: TGTGCCAGCAGTTTACTCTGGGCGAGCTCCTACGAGCAGTACTTC
CDR3aa: CASSLLWASSYEQYF

j_gene: TRBJ2-1
d_gene: TRBD2
v_gene: TRBV20-1
abundance: many
CDR3nt: TGCAGTGCTAGAGATCACAGCGGGGGAGCCTACAATGAGCAGTTCTTC
CDR3aa: CSARDHSGGAYNEQFF

j_gene: TRBJ2-7
d_gene: TRBD2
v_gene: TRBV12-3/TRBV12-4
abundance: many
CDR3nt: TGTGCCAGCAGTTCGCGAGGCGGGAGTTACGAGCAGTACTTC
CDR3aa: CASSSRGGSYEQYF